The clone carrying this T cell receptor (beta chain) was found a few times. The data originate from a study of OX40 agonist ivuxolimab in advanced cancers. Whole-study context: Every 2 weeks, ivuxolimab was infused into the patients intravenously at between 0.01 and 10 mg/kg. Age averaged about 62 years (range about 20 to 79), and more than 80% were male.

The assay was immunoSEQ multiplex PCR, and TCRdb's table has in-frame clones only and misses some. The table has approximately 74,000 clones, roughly four fifths seen once; the top ten hold approximately 5%. Anyone with autoimmune disease history or systemic immunosuppression was excluded. This sample comprised CD4+ or CD8+ T cells sorted from blood, obtained in a trial of the OX40 agonist ivuxolimab. This receptor was obtained from an adult with an advanced solid tumor such as melanoma, head and neck, liver or kidney cancer.

For the CDR3, the DNA is TGTGCCAGCAGTCCGGACGATTGGGGGACTGAAGCTTTCTTT. Protein product: CASSPDDWGTEAFF. This rearrangement joins TRBV2 to TRBJ1-1; the D gene is possibly TRBD1 (5 bases). Germline V gene data show CDR1 as SNHLY and CDR2 as FYNNEI. This CDR3 region has 14 residues. V dropped 5 bases and J dropped 5 bases, with 15 bases sitting between them.